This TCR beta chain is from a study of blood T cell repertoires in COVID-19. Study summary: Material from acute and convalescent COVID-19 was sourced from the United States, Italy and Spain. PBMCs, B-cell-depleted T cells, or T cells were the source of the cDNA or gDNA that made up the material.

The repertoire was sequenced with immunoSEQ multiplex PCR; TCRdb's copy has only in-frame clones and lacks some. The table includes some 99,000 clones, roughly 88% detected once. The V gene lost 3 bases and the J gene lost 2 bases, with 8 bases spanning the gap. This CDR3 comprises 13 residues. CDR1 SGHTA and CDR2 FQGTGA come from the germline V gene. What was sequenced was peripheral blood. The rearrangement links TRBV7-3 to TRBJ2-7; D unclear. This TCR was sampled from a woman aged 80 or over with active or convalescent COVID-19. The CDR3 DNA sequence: TGTGCCAGCAGCTTCGGTGCGACCTACGAGCAGTACTTC. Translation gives CASSFGATYEQYF.